This is a list of T cell receptor beta chains from one sample in a study of cytomegalovirus exposure and HLA in healthy donors. Sequencing was performed with immunoSEQ multiplex PCR; in TCRdb, only in-frame clones are kept and a portion is missing. Among under 130,000 clones listed, roughly 85% were seen once. Specimen: PBMCs. Receptor source: a woman between 35 and 50 years old in good health and CMV-seronegative. The CDR3 runs from the conserved cysteine through the conserved F or W. The D gene is left open where the match is weak. Where a row states a size, it is once, few, many or the class of an expanded clone; other rows omit it.

clone size,J gene,D gene,V gene,CDR3 protein,CDR3 DNA
-,TRBJ2-5,-,TRBV27,CASSLGRDATQYF,TGTGCCAGCAGTTTAGGGCGCGATGCGACCCAGTACTTC
-,TRBJ2-6,-,TRBV9,CASSVEDGLSGANVLTF,TGTGCCAGCAGCGTAGAGGACGGACTCTCTGGGGCCAACGTCCTGACTTTC
-,TRBJ2-3,TRBD2,TRBV28,CASRPRGVPSTDTQYF,TGTGCCAGCAGGCCGCGGGGGGTGCCTAGCACAGATACGCAGTATTTT
-,TRBJ2-2,-,TRBV10-2,CASSEKIGDTGELFF,TGCGCCAGCAGTGAGAAGATAGGGGACACCGGGGAGCTGTTTTTT
-,TRBJ2-2,TRBD1,TRBV28,CASTLGGQGGPGELFF,TGTGCCAGCACCCTAGGGGGACAGGGAGGGCCCGGGGAGCTGTTTTTT
-,TRBJ2-7,-,TRBV7-9,CASSFLRDSYEQYF,TGTGCCAGCAGCTTTCTACGCGACAGCTACGAGCAGTACTTC
-,TRBJ2-6,TRBD2,TRBV28,CASSREADSGANVLTF,TGTGCCAGCAGCCGGGAGGCGGACTCTGGGGCCAACGTCCTGACTTTC
-,TRBJ1-6,-,TRBV4-3,CASSKGGGAYNSPLHF,TGCGCCAGCAGCAAAGGTGGGGGCGCCTATAATTCACCCCTCCACTTT
-,TRBJ2-3,-,TRBV15,CATSRGGFQGDTQYF,TGTGCCACCAGCAGAGGAGGATTCCAGGGAGATACGCAGTATTTT
once,TRBJ1-2,TRBD1,TRBV7-2,CASSFLGQGDYGYTF,TGTGCCAGCAGCTTCCTGGGACAGGGGGATTATGGCTACACCTTC
-,TRBJ2-3,TRBD2,TRBV12-5,CASGSGKKPGLGTDTQYF,TGTGCTAGTGGTTCCGGTAAAAAGCCGGGACTAGGCACAGATACGCAGTATTTT
-,TRBJ2-5,-,TRBV28,CASSLWGRGETQYF,TGTGCCAGCAGTTTATGGGGAAGGGGAGAGACCCAGTACTTC
-,TRBJ1-2,TRBD1,TRBV30,CAWSPDRGPNYGYTF,TGTGCCTGGAGTCCGGACAGGGGCCCCAACTATGGCTACACCTTC
-,TRBJ1-1,TRBD1,TRBV30,CAWSARDRGSTEAFF,TGTGCCTGGAGTGCCCGGGACAGGGGATCCACTGAAGCTTTCTTT
once,TRBJ2-5,TRBD2,TRBV5-1,CASSLGAGVETQYF,TGCGCCAGCAGCTTGGGGGCGGGAGTAGAGACCCAGTACTTC
-,TRBJ2-7,-,TRBV18,CASSPPGLAYEQYF,TGTGCCAGCTCACCCCCGGGACTGGCGTACGAGCAGTACTTC
-,TRBJ1-2,-,TRBV11-2,CASSLSGGDRRGYGYTF,TGTGCCAGCAGCCTATCGGGGGGGGACCGGCGAGGGTATGGCTACACCTTC
once,TRBJ2-1,-,TRBV2,CASSSDIGGYNEQFF,TGTGCCAGCAGTTCCGACATCGGGGGTTACAATGAGCAGTTCTTC
-,TRBJ1-6,TRBD1,TRBV27,CASSLGQLLSPLHF,TGTGCCAGCAGTTTGGGACAGCTTCTTTCACCCCTCCACTTT
-,TRBJ2-3,TRBD1,TRBV5-6,CASSLTGGGQDTQYF,TGTGCCAGCAGCCTTACAGGGGGAGGACAAGATACGCAGTATTTT
-,TRBJ2-1,-,TRBV19,CASSMSTPGEQFF,TGTGCCAGTAGTATGAGTACGCCAGGTGAGCAGTTCTTC
-,TRBJ1-2,-,TRBV27,CASSLQGNYGYTF,TGTGCCAGCAGTTTACAGGGGAACTATGGCTACACCTTC
-,TRBJ1-1,-,TRBV5-4,CASRDGQRNTEAFF,TGTGCCAGCAGAGATGGACAAAGGAACACTGAAGCTTTCTTT
-,TRBJ1-1,-,TRBV28,CASSLFGGTEAFF,TGTGCCAGCAGTTTATTCGGGGGAACTGAAGCTTTCTTT
-,TRBJ1-2,TRBD1,TRBV6-5,CASTPTGEYGYTF,TGTGCCAGCACCCCGACAGGGGAGTATGGCTACACCTTC
-,TRBJ1-4,TRBD1,TRBV9,CASSQGGTNEKLFF,TGTGCCAGCAGCCAGGGGGGAACTAATGAAAAACTGTTTTTT